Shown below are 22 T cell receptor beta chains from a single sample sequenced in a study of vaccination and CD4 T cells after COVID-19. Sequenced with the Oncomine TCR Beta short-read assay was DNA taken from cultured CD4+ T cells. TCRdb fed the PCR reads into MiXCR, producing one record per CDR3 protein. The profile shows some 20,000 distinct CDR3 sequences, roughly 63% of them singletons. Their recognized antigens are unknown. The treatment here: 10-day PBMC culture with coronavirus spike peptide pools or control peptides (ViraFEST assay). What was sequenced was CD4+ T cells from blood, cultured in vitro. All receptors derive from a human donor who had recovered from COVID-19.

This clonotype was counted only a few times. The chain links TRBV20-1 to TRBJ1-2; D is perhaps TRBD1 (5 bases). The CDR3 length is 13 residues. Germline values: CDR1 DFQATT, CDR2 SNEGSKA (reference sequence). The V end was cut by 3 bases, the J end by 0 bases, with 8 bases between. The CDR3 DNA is TGCAGTGCTAGGGACACCGCTAACTATGGCTACACCTTC. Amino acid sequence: CSARDTANYGYTF.

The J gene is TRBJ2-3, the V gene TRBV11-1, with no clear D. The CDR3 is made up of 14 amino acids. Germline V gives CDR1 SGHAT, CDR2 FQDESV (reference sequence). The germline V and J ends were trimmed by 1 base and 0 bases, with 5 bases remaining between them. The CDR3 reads CASSLGGSTDTQYF. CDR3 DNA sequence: TGTGCCAGCAGCTTAGGCGGTAGCACAGATACGCAGTATTTT.

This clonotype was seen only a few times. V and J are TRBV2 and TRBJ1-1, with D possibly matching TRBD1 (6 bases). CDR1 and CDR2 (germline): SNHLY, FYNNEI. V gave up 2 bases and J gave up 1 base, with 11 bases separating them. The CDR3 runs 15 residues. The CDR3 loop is CASSERGASNTEAFF. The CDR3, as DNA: TGTGCCAGCAGTGAACGGGGGGCATCGAACACTGAAGCTTTCTTT.

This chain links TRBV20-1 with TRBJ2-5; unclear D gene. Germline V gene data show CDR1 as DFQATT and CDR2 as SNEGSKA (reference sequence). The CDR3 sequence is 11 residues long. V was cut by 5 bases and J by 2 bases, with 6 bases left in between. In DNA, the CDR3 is TGCAGTGCTGAGAAACAAGAGACCCAGTACTTC. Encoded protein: CSAEKQETQYF.

CDR3 amino acids: CASSSRGQGLDYGYTF. For the CDR3, the DNA is TGCGCCAGCAGCTCCCGCGGACAGGGGTTAGACTATGGCTACACCTTC. The rearrangement joins TRBV5-1 to TRBJ1-2; 9 nucleotides line up with TRBD1. This CDR3 has 16 residues. J gave up 3 bases and V 3 bases, and 9 bases lay outside the gene matches. The V gene's germline CDR1 is SGHRS and CDR2 YFSETQ.

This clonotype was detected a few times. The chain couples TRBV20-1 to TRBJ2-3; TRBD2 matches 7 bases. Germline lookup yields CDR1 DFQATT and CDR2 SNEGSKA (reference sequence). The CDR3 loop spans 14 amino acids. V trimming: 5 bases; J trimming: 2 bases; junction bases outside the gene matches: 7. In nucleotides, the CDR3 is TGCAGTGCTCCCACGGGGGGTAACACAGATACGCAGTATTTT. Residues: CSAPTGGNTDTQYF.

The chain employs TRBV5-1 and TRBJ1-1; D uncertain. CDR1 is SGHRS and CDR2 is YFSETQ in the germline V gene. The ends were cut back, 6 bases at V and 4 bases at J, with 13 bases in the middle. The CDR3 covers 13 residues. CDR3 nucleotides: TGCGCCAGCACAGGAACGGGCCGCACTGAAGCTTTCTTT. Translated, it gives CASTGTGRTEAFF.

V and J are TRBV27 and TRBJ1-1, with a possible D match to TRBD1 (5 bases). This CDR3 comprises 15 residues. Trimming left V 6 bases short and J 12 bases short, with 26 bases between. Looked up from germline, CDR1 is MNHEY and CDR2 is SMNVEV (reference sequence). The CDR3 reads CASSLGTDKSFETFF. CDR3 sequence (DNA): TGTGCCAGCAGCCTGGGGACGGACAAATCCTTTGAGACTTTCTTT.

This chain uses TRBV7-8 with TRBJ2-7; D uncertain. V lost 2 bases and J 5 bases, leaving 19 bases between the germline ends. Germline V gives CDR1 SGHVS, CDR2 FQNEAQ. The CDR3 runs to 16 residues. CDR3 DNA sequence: TGTGCCAGCAGCTTAATTGGCCGATCGATATCCCACGAGCAGTACTTC. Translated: CASSLIGRSISHEQYF.

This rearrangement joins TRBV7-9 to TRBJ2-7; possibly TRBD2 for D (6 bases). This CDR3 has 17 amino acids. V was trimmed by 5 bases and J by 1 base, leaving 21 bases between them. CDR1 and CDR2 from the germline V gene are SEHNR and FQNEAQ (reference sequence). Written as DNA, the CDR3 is TGTGCCAGCAGCCCGGGGTACCAGGTGCGGGGTTCCTACGAGCAGTACTTC. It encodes CASSPGYQVRGSYEQYF.

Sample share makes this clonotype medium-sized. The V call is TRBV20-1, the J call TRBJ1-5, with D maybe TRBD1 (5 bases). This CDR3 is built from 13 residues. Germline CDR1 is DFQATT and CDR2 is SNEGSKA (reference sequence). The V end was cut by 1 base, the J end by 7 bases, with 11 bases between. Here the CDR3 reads CSARGGAGQPQHF. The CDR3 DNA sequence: TGCAGTGCTAGAGGGGGCGCGGGGCAGCCCCAGCATTTT.

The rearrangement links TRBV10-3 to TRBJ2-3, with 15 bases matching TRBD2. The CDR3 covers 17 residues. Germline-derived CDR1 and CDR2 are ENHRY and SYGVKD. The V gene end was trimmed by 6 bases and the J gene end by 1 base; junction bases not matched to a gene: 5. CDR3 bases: TGTGCCATCAGGGGGACTAGCGGGAGGCTAGGCACAGATACGCAGTATTTT. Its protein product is CAIRGTSGRLGTDTQYF.

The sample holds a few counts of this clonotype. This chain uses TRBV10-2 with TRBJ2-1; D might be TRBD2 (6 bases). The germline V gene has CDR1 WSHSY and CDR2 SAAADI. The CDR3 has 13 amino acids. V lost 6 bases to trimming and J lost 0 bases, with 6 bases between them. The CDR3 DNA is TGCGCCAGCAGCGGGAGCTCCTACAATGAGCAGTTCTTC. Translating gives CASSGSSYNEQFF.

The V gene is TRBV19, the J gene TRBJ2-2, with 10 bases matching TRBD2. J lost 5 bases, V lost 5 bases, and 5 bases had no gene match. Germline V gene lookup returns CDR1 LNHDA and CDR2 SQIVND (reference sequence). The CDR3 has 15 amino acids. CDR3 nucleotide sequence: TGTGCCAGTAGTGGCCTAGCGGGAGTTACCGGGGAGCTGTTTTTT. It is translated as CASSGLAGVTGELFF.

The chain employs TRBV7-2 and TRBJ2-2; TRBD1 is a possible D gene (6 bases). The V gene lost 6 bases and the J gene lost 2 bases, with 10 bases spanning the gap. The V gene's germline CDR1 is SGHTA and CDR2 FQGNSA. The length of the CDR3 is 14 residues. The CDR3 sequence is CASSSQGNTGELFF. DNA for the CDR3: TGTGCCAGCAGTTCACAGGGTAACACCGGGGAGCTGTTTTTT.

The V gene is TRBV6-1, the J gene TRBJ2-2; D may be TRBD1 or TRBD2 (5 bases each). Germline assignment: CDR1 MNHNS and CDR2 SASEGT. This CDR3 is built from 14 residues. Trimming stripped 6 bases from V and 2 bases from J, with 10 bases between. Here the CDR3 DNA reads TGTGCCAGCAGGAGGGACGATAACACCGGGGAGCTGTTTTTT. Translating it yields CASRRDDNTGELFF.

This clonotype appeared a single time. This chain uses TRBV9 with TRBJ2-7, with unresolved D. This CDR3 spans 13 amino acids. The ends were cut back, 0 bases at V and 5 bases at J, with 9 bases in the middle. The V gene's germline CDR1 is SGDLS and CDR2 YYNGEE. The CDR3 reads CASSVASLHEQYF. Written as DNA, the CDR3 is TGTGCCAGCAGCGTAGCTAGTCTCCACGAGCAGTACTTC.

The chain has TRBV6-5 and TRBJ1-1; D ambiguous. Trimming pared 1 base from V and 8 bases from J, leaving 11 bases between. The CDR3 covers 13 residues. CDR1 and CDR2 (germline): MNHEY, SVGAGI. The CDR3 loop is CASSYFIQSEAFF. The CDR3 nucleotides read TGTGCCAGCAGTTACTTTATACAATCCGAAGCTTTCTTT.

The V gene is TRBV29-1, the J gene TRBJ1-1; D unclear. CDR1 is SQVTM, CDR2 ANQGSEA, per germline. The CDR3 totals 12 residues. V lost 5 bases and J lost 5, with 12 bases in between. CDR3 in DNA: TGCAGCGTTACCCATGGGTTGACTGAAGCTTTCTTT. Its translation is CSVTHGLTEAFF. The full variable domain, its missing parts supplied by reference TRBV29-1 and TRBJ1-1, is SAVISQKPSRDICQRGTSLTIQCQVDSQVTMMFWYRQQPGQSLTLIATANQGSEATYESGFVIDKFPISRPNLTFSTLTVSNMSPEDSSIYLCSVTHGLTEAFFGQGTRLTVV.

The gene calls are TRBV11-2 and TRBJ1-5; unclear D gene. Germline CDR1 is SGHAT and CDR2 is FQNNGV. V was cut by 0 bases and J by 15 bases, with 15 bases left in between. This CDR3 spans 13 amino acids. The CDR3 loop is CASSLDREGLTHF. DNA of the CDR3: TGTGCCAGCAGCTTAGATCGAGAGGGCTTGACGCATTTT.

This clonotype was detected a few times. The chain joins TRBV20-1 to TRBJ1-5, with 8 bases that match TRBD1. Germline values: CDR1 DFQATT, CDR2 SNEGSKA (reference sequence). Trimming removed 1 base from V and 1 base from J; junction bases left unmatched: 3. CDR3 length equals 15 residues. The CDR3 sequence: CSARVQGASNQPQHF. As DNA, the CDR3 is TGCAGTGCTAGAGTGCAGGGGGCGAGCAATCAGCCCCAGCATTTT.

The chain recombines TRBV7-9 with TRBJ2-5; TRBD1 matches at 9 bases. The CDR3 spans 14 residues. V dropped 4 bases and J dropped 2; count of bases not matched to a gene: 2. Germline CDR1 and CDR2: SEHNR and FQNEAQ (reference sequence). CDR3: CASSWGQGQETQYF. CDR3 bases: TGTGCCAGCAGCTGGGGACAGGGTCAAGAGACCCAGTACTTC. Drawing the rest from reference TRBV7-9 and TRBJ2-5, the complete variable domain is DTGVSQNPRHKITKRGQNVTFRCDPISEHNRLYWYRQTLGQGPEFLTYFQNEAQLEKSRLLSDRFSAERPKGSFSTLEIQRTEQGDSAMYLCASSWGQGQETQYFGPGTRLLVL.